This T cell receptor beta chain was captured in a study of shared clonotypes between healthy human individuals. Study results and caveats: Roughly 5% was the fraction of naive CD4 clonotypes found shared across a few donors.

Comments on this clone: Its antigen is unknown.

CD8 cells regarded as naive lacked CD45RO, were positively chosen for CCR7, and omitted terminally differentiated effector memory CD45RA+ cells. The deep-level immunoSEQ assay was used. The authors' processing: Filtering differed because ImmunoSEQ produced junction-only sequences that carried no quality scores. Clones were read by immunoSEQ multiplex PCR, and TCRdb kept only the in-frame ones, dropping some. V, J and clone size were drawn from that table, and D and trimming were deduced from the DNA. The sample yields over 750,000 clones, around 96% seen once. This clonotype was obtained from a man aged 25 to 40 in good health. The sequenced material came from naive CD8+ T cells sorted from blood.

The CDR3, as DNA: TGTGCCAGCAGTATAAAGAACACTGAAGCTTTCTTT. This encodes CASSIKNTEAFF. V and J are TRBV14 and TRBJ1-1; D gene ambiguous. From germline, CDR1 is SGHDN and CDR2 FVKESK. The CDR3 is 12 amino acids. V lost 6 bases to trimming and J lost 1 base, with 6 bases between them.